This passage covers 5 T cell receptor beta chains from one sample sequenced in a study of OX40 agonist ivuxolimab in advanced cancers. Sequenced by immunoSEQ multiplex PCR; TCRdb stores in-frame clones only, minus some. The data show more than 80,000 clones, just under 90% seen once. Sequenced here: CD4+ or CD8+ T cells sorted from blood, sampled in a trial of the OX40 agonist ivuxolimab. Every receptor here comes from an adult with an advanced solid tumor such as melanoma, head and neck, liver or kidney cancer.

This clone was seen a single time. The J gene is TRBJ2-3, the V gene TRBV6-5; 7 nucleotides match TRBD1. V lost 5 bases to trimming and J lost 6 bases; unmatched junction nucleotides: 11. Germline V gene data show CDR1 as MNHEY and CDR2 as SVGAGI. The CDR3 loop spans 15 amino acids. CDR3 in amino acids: CASSTLDRVGDTQYF. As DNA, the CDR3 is TGTGCCAGCAGTACCCTCGACAGGGTTGGGGATACGCAGTATTTT.

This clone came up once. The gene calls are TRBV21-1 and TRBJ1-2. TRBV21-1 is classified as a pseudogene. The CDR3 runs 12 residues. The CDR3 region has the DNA TGTGCCAGCAGCAAAGTCGGGGTAGGCTACACCTTC. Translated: CASSKVGVGYTF.

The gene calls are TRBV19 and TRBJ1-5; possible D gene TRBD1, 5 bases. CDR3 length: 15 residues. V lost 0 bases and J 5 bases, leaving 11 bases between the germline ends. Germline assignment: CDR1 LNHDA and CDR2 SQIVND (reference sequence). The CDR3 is CASSIEGPRDQPQHF. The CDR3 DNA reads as TGTGCCAGTAGTATAGAGGGGCCTAGGGATCAGCCCCAGCATTTT.

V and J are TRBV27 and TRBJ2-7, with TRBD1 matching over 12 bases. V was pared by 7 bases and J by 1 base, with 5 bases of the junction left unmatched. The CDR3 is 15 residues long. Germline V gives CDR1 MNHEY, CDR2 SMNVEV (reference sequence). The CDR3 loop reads CASTLGQGASYEQYF. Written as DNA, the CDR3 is TGTGCCAGCACCCTGGGACAGGGGGCTTCCTACGAGCAGTACTTC.

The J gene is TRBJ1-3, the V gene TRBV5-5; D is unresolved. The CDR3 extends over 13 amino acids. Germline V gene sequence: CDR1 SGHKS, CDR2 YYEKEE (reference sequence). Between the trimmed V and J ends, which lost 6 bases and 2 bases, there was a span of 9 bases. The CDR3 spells CASTMSAGNTIYF. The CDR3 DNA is TGTGCCAGCACCATGTCCGCTGGAAACACCATATATTTT.